The T cell receptor beta chain under discussion was sequenced for a study of early T cells in non-severe SARS-CoV-2 infection. Across the whole study: The input, bulk RNA from unsorted whole blood, was sequenced, and chains were unpaired. Findings of the study overall: VDJdb-based annotation leaned toward anti-spike CD8 responses and missed private and CD4 specificities.

Attachment of unique molecular identifiers was made to individual cDNA molecules. TCRdb fed the 5' RACE reads into MiXCR, producing one record per CDR3 protein. Of 20,000 to 25,000 distinct CDR3 sequences listed, 3.5% to 5% are singletons. Trimming cost V 0 bases and J 5 bases, with 14 bases left between them. Germline CDR1 LNHDA, CDR2 SQIVND (reference sequence). There are 15 residues in the CDR3. A word on this clonotype: Its antigen is unknown.

This sequence was found in an adult who was a healthcare worker with PCR-confirmed SARS-CoV-2 infection or an uninfected control (not recorded which). This rearrangement joins TRBV19 to TRBJ2-7; D is ambiguous. Sequences were obtained from whole blood. CDR3 nucleotide sequence: TGTGCCAGTAGTATAGATTTGGAAGTTGGGAACGAGCAGTACTTC. Amino acids: CASSIDLEVGNEQYF.